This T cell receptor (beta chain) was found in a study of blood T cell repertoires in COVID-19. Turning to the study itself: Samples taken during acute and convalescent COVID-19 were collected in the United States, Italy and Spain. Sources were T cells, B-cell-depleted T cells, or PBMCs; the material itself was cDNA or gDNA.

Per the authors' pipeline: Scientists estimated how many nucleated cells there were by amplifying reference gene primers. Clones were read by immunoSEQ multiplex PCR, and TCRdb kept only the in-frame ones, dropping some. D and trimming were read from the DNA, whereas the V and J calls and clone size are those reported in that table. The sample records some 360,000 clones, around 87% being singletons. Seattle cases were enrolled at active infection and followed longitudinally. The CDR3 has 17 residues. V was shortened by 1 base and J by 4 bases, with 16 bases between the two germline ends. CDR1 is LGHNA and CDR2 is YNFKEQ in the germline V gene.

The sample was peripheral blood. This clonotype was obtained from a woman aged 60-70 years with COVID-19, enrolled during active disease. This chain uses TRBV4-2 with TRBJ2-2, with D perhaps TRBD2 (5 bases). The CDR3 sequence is CASSQVLGVPGTGELFF. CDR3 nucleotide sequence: TGTGCCAGCAGCCAAGTCCTCGGGGTCCCAGGCACCGGGGAGCTGTTTTTT.